The present entry profiles one T cell receptor beta chain with its context. Its antigen is as yet unknown. An approximately 120-subject validation cohort, separate from the roughly 680-subject first cohort, supplied the donors. The data were taken from a study of cytomegalovirus exposure and HLA in healthy donors. Study findings and constraints: Most TCR sequences were uncommon, yet certain public TCRs appeared in many donors. Some TCR beta chains (roughly 160 of them) were listed as cytomegalovirus-associated. Confirmation was obtained in vitro that a few CMV-associated chains are specific for CMV antigens.

Generated by immunoSEQ multiplex PCR, the TCRdb table keeps only in-frame clones and is missing some. The sample carries about 220,000 clones, about 83% recorded once. Per the germline V gene, CDR1 is KGHSH and CDR2 is LQKENI. CDR3 length: 16 residues. The J segment lost 7 bases and the V segment lost 3 bases, leaving 10 bases of the junction unmatched. The clonotype comes from a man aged 18-30 years in good health and CMV-seronegative. The sequenced material came from PBMCs. V is TRBV18 and J is TRBJ1-4, with 8 bases identical to TRBD1. This CDR3 reads CASSPPGGAKSEKLFF. CDR3 nucleotide sequence: TGTGCCAGCTCACCCCCAGGGGGCGCTAAGTCTGAAAAACTGTTTTTT.